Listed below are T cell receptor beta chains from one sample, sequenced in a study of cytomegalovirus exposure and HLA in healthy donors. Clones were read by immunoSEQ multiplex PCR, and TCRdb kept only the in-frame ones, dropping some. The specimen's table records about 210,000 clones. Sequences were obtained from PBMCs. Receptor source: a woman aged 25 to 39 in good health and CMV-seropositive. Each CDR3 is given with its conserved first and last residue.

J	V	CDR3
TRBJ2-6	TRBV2	CASSKGQSSGANVLTF
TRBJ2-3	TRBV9	CASSASGGRGSTDTQYF
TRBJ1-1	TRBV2	CASRQWVGTEAFF
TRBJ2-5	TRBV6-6	CASSEMETQYF
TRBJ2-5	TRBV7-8	CASSSSGRRGETQYF
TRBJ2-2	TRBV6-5	CASSLNRDSTGELFF
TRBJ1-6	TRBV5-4	CASSPMTGGSNSPLHF
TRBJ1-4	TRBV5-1	CASSPGFDEKLFF
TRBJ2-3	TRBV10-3	CAISDGRDSSDTQYF
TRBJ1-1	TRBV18	CASSNTVNTEAFF
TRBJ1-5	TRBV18	CASSRQHNQPQHF
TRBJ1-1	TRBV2	CASRGEAEAFF
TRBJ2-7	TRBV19	CASSMSSGSLSYEQYF
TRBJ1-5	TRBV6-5	CASSSRTGFSNQPQHF
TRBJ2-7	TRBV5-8	CASSSLAGGFGYEQYF
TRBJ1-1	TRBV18	CASSRQGRNTEAFF
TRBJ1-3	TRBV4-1	CASSQDWPGLHTIYF
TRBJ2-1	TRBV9	CASSVDTRLASNEQFF
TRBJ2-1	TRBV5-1	CASSLGLLAGSYNEQFF
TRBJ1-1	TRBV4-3	CASSQGWRGWNTEAFF
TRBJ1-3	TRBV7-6	CASSPGGFGNTIYF
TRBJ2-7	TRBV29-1	CSVEVPLGDEQYF